A single sample is the source of the 10 T cell receptor beta chains below, sequenced in a study of blood T cell repertoires in COVID-19. The protocol was immunoSEQ multiplex PCR, while the TCRdb copy is restricted to in-frame clones and leaves out a portion. This table has 250,000 or so clones, approximately 86% appearing once. The sample consisted of peripheral blood. Every receptor here comes from an older man with acute or convalescent COVID-19.

This sequence joins TRBV29-1 and TRBJ2-2; 7 bases align to TRBD1. The CDR3 totals 16 residues. Looked up from germline, CDR1 is SQVTM and CDR2 is ANQGSEA. V trimming: 5 bases; J trimming: 6 bases; junction bases outside the gene matches: 15. CDR3 bases: TGCAGCGTTATCAACCGGGACAGTCATGTATCCGGGGAGCTGTTTTTT. It is translated as CSVINRDSHVSGELFF.

To note about this clone: Other nucleotide sequences from this sample produce the same CDR3. The J gene is TRBJ1-2, the V gene TRBV5-1; 8 positions agree with TRBD1. CDR1 is SGHRS, CDR2 YFSETQ, per germline. This CDR3 has 15 residues. V shed 3 bases and J 2 bases; nucleotides not matched to a gene: 6. Here the CDR3 reads CASSWGDRPNYGYTF. The CDR3 coding sequence is TGCGCCAGCAGCTGGGGGGACAGGCCGAACTATGGCTACACCTTC.

This chain uses TRBV18 with TRBJ1-2; no clear D. The V gene lost 6 bases and the J gene lost 4 bases, with 15 bases spanning the gap. The CDR3 contains 14 residues. Germline CDR1 and CDR2: KGHSH and LQKENI. CDR3 DNA: TGTGCCAGCTCGAGCTCAGACAAGTTCTATGGCTACACCTTC. This translates into CASSSSDKFYGYTF.

This clone was counted between two and nine times. This chain uses TRBV12-2 with TRBJ1-1; the table assigns TRBD1, which was not confirmed against the DNA. TRBV12-2 constitutes a pseudogene. The CDR3 totals 11 residues. DNA of the CDR3: TGTGCAAGTCGCTTAGGGGCCGTGGCTTTCTTT. Translated: CASRLGAVAFF.

On this clone itself: Other nucleotide sequences from this sample produce the same CDR3. The chain has TRBV19 and TRBJ1-1; 8 bases are shared with TRBD1. This CDR3 comprises 14 residues. The V and J ends lost 4 bases and 1 base, in that order; junction bases with no gene match: 2. Germline assignment: CDR1 LNHDA and CDR2 SQIVND (reference sequence). The CDR3 region is CASSRDRGNTEAFF. CDR3 coding DNA: TGTGCCAGTAGTAGAGACAGGGGGAACACTGAAGCTTTCTTT.

The chain has TRBV11-2 and TRBJ2-5; 7 nucleotides line up with TRBD1. Germline CDR1 SGHAT, CDR2 FQNNGV. The CDR3 is 13 amino acids. The ends lost 6 bases at V and 5 bases at J; junction bases unmatched: 6. CDR3 sequence: CASRRQGIETQYF. Written as DNA, the CDR3 is TGTGCCAGCAGAAGACAGGGAATTGAGACCCAGTACTTC.

The gene calls are TRBV14 and TRBJ2-2, with TRBD1 matching over 7 bases. Germline CDR1 and CDR2: SGHDN and FVKESK. Trimming at V came to 0 bases and at J to 6 bases, leaving 4 bases not matched to a gene. The CDR3 extends over 15 amino acids. The CDR3, as DNA: TGTGCCAGCAGCCAAGATGGTAGGGGGCCCGGGGAGCTGTTTTTT. It translates to CASSQDGRGPGELFF.

The rearrangement links TRBV3-1 (or the pseudogene TRBV3-2) to TRBJ2-7, with 11 bases aligning to TRBD2. The germline CDR1 and CDR2 sequences are LGHDT and YNNKEL (reference sequence). Unmatched junction bases numbered 14, after V lost 3 bases and J lost 4 bases. CDR3 length: 18 residues. As DNA, the CDR3 is TGTGCCAGCAGCCAGGGACTAGCGGCCGCCCAAGCCCGGTACGAGCAGTACTTC. This gives the protein CASSQGLAAAQARYEQYF.

The V call is TRBV11-2, the J call TRBJ2-3; 7 bases align to TRBD1. Germline trimming cut 5 bases from V and 6 bases from J; bases unmatched to any gene: 8. This CDR3 contains 14 residues. Germline CDR1 SGHAT, CDR2 FQNNGV. CDR3 amino acids: CASSTWDREDTQYF. The DNA of the CDR3 is TGTGCCAGCAGCACATGGGACAGAGAGGATACGCAGTATTTT. Looking up the rest from reference TRBV11-2 and TRBJ2-3 gives the full variable domain: EAGVAQSPRYKIIEKRQSVAFWCNPISGHATLYWYQQILGQGPKLLIQFQNNGVVDDSQLPKDRFSAERLKGVDSTLKIQPAKLEDSAVYLCASSTWDREDTQYFGPGTRLTVL.

This clone was found many times. The CDR3 DNA reads as TGTGCCAGCAGCTTACAAACGTCAGTTTCTGAAGCTTTCTTT. Translating it yields CASSLQTSVSEAFF. V is TRBV7-9 and J is TRBJ1-1; D is uncertain. This CDR3 has 14 amino acids. The germline V gene has CDR1 SEHNR and CDR2 FQNEAQ (reference sequence). V was cut by 2 bases and J by 6 bases, with 13 bases left in between.